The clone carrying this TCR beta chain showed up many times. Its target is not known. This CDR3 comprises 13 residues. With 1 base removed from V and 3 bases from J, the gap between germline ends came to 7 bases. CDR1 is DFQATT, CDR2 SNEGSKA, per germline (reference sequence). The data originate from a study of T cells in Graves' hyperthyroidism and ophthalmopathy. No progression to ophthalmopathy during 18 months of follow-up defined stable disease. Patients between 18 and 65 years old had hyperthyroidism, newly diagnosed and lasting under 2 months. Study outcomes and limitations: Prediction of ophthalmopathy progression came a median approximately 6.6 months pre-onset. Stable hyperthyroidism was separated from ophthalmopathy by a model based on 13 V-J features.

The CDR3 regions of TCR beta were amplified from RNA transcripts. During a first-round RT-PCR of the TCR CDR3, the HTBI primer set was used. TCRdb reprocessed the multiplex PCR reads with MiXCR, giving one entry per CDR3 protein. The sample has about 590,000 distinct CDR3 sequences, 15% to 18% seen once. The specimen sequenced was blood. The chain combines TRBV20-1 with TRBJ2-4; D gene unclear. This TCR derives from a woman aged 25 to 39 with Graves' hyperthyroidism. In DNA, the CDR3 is TGCAGTGCTAGAGGCTCGGACAAAAACATTCAGTACTTC. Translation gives CSARGSDKNIQYF.